One and the same sample provided the 3 T cell receptor beta chains below, sequenced in a study of T cells expressing NK-cell markers. Each CDR3 protein gets one entry in TCRdb, which reprocessed the 5' RACE reads and gives no DNA. The sample data list some 410,000 distinct CDR3 sequences. The sample comprised blood T cells: a sorted CD56 or NKG2C T cell subset, CD4+ or CD8+ T cells, or bulk PBMC T cells (not recorded which). These receptor sequences come from a woman between 18 and 69 years old in good health.

The rearrangement joins TRBV5-1 to TRBJ2-5; absent DNA, TCRdb's TRBD1 call cannot be checked. Looked up from germline, CDR1 is SGHRS and CDR2 is YFSETQ. This CDR3 comprises 15 residues. Here the CDR3 reads CASSLGTPQGETQYF. The variable domain in full, completed from reference TRBV5-1 and TRBJ2-5, reads KAGVTQTPRYLIKTRGQQVTLSCSPISGHRSVSWYQQTPGQGLQFLFEYFSETQRNKGNFPGRFSGRQFSNSRSEMNVSTLELGDSALYLCASSLGTPQGETQYFGPGTRLLVL.

The V gene is TRBV11-2, the J gene TRBJ1-1; TCRdb calls TRBD1, which cannot be checked without DNA. This CDR3 spans 17 amino acids. Germline CDR1 is SGHAT and CDR2 is FQNNGV. The CDR3 here is CASSLRGQGMGNTEAFF.

This chain uses TRBV4-3 with TRBJ1-3; TCRdb's assignment of TRBD1 cannot be checked, as there is no DNA. CDR3 length: 15 residues. Germline V gene lookup returns CDR1 LGHNA and CDR2 YSLEER. CDR3 sequence: CASSQGTGVGNTIYF.